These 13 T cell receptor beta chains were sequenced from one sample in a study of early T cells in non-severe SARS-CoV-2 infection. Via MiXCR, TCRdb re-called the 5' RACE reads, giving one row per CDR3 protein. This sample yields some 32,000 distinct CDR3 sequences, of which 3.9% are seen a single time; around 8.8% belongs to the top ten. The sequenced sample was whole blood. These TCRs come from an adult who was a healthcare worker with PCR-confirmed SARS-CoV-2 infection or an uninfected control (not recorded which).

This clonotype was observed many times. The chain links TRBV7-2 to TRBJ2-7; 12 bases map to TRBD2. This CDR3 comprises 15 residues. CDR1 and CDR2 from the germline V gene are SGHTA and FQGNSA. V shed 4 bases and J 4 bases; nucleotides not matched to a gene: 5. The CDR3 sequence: CASSSLAGGLYEQYF. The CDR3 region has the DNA TGTGCCAGCAGCTCGCTAGCGGGAGGGCTATACGAGCAGTACTTC.

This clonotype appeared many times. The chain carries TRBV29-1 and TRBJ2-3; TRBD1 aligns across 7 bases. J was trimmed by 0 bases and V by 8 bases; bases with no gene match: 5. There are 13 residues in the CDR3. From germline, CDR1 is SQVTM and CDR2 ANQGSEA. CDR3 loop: CSTGQESTDTQYF. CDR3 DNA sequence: TGCAGCACCGGACAGGAGAGCACAGATACGCAGTATTTT.

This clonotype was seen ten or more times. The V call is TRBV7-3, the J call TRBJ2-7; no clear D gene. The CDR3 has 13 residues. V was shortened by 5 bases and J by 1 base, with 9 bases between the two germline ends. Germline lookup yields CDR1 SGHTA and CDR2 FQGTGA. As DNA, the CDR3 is TGTGCCAGCAGCCCCAGTATATCCTACGAGCAGTACTTC. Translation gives CASSPSISYEQYF.

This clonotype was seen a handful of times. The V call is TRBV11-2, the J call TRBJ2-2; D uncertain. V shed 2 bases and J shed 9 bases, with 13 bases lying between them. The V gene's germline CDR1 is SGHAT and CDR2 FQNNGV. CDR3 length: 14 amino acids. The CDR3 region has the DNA TGTGCCAGCAGCTTACAACGTCTCTCTAGGGAGCTGTTTTTT. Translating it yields CASSLQRLSRELFF.

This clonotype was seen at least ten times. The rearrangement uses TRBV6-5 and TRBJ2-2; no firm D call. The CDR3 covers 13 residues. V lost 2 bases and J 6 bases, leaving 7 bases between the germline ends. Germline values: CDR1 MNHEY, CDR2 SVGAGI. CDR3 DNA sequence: TGTGCCAGCAGTTACGTCCCCGCCGGGGAGCTGTTTTTT. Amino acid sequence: CASSYVPAGELFF.

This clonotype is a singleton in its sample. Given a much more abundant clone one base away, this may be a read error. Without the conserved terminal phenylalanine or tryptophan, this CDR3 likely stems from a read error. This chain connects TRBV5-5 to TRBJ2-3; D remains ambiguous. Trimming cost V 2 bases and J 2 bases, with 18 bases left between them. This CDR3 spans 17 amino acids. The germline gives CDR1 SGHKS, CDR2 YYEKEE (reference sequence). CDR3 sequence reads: CASSFWGSPTPTDTQYL. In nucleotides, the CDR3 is TGTGCCAGCAGCTTCTGGGGTAGTCCAACCCCCACAGATACGCAGTATCTT.

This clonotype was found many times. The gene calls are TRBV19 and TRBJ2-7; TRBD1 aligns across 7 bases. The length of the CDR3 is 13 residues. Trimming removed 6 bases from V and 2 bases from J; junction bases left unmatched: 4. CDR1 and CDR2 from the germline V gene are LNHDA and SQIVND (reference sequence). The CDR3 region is CASRRTGAYEQYF. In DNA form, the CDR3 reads TGTGCCAGTAGAAGAACAGGGGCCTACGAGCAGTACTTC.

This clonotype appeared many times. The CDR3 here is CASSLTRGASSEQFF. CDR3 sequence (DNA): TGTGCCAGCAGCTTAACGCGGGGGGCGTCAAGTGAGCAGTTCTTC. The V gene is TRBV7-3, the J gene TRBJ2-1, with 8 bases lining up with TRBD2. The ends lost 0 bases at V and 9 bases at J; junction bases unmatched: 7. CDR3 length: 15 amino acids. In germline, CDR1 is SGHTA, CDR2 FQGTGA.

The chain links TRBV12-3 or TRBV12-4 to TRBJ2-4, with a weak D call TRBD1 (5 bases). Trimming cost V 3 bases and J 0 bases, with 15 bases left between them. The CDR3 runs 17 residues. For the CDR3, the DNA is TGTGCCAGCAGTTTGGGTCGGACACCTCTAGCCAAAAACATTCAGTACTTC. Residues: CASSLGRTPLAKNIQYF.

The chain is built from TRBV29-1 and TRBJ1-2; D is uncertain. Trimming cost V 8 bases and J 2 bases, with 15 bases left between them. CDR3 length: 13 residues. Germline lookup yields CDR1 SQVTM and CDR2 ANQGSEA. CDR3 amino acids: CSPLGRRNYGYTF. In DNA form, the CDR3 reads TGCAGCCCCCTCGGTAGAAGGAACTATGGCTACACCTTC.

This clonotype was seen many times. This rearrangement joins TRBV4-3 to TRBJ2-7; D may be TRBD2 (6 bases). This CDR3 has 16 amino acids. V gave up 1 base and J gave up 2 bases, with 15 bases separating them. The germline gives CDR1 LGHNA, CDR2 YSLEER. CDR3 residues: CASSQGPAGIAYEQYF. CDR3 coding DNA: TGCGCCAGCAGCCAAGGCCCAGCGGGTATCGCCTACGAGCAGTACTTC.

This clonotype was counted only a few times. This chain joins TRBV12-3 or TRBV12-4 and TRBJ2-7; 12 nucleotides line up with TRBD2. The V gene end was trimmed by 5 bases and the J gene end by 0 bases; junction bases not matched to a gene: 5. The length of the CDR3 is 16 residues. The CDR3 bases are TGTGCCAGCAGTACCCCTAGCGGGAGGGTCTCCTACGAGCAGTACTTC. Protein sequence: CASSTPSGRVSYEQYF.

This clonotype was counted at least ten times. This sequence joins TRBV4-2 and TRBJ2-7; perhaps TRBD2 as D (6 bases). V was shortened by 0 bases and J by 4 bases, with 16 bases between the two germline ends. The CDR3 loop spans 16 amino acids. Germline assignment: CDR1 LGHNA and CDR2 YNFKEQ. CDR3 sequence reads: CASSQDLSGAAYEQYF. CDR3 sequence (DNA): TGTGCCAGCAGCCAAGATCTTAGCGGTGCCGCGTACGAGCAGTACTTC.